This TCR beta chain was captured by sequencing in a study of identical twins. This clonotype has only a few counts. MiXCR was run by TCRdb on the 5' RACE reads, yielding one entry per CDR3 protein. The sample has 450,000 or so distinct CDR3 sequences; 13% to 15% are singletons. The CDR3 runs 14 residues. Per the germline V gene, CDR1 is DFQATT and CDR2 is SNEGSKA (reference sequence). The J segment lost 7 bases and the V segment lost 7 bases, leaving 8 bases of the junction unmatched. This sample also belongs to another study, concerning yellow fever vaccine responses in identical twins.

The chain uses TRBV20-1 and TRBJ1-6; 9 nucleotides align to TRBD1. This receptor was obtained from a young woman in good health. What was sequenced was CD4+ T cells sorted from blood. CDR3 nucleotides: TGCAGTGTTCACGACAGGGGGACCAATTCACCCCTCCACTTT. Protein sequence: CSVHDRGTNSPLHF.